These T cell receptor beta chains were read from a single sample in a study of T cells after yellow fever vaccination. TCRdb re-analysed the 5' RACE reads in MiXCR, keeping a single row per CDR3 protein. In the table there are some 600,000 distinct CDR3 sequences, less than 20% of which are singletons. Sample: PBMCs, taken around 5 days after the first yellow fever vaccination. The receptor set was obtained from a man aged 18 to 30 who received the YFV17D yellow fever vaccine. The CDR3 runs from the conserved cysteine through the conserved F or W. D genes are given only for firm matches. Only part of the rows carry a size: once, few, many, or a class if the clone is expanded.

>.|TRBJ2-7|few|TRBV3-1
TGTGCCAGCAGCCAAGATAGGGCCACCCCCTACGAGCAGTACTTC
CASSQDRATPYEQYF
>.|TRBJ1-1|few|TRBV12-3/TRBV12-4
TGTGCCAGCAGTTTGACCCCGGTGAACACTGAAGCTTTCTTT
CASSLTPVNTEAFF
>.|TRBJ2-3|many|TRBV10-3
TGTGCCATCAGTGATCAGGGTCAAACAGATACGCAGTATTTT
CAISDQGQTDTQYF
>.|TRBJ1-1|few|TRBV3-1
TGTGCCAGCAGCCAAAGTGTCGGGGGCGAAGCTTTCTTT
CASSQSVGGEAFF
>.|TRBJ2-7|few|TRBV5-6
TGTGCCAGCAGCTTGGGGCAGAGGGGAAACGAGCAGTACTTC
CASSLGQRGNEQYF
>TRBD1|TRBJ1-5|few|TRBV6-5
TGTGCCAGCAGCTACAGGGGATCGGGACAGCCCCAGCATTTT
CASSYRGSGQPQHF
>.|TRBJ1-2|.|TRBV7-9
TGTGCCAGCAGCTTAAATCTTCGGGTCAGAAACTATGGCTACACCTTC
CASSLNLRVRNYGYTF
>.|TRBJ1-6|few|TRBV5-1
TGCGCCAGCAGCAAGGAAGCGGGCTACGTCTATAATTCACCCCTCCACTTT
CASSKEAGYVYNSPLHF
>.|TRBJ2-1|.|TRBV5-1
TGCGCCAGCAGCTCAATATCTACGGGACGGAACTACAATGAGCAGTTCTTC
CASSSISTGRNYNEQFF
>.|TRBJ1-1|.|TRBV4-1
TGCGCCAGCAGCCAAGTACTCCTGACGGCGAACACTGAAGCTTTCTTT
CASSQVLLTANTEAFF
>.|TRBJ2-2|.|TRBV6-1
TGTGCCAGCAGTGATCAGGCCGGGGAGCTGTTTTTT
CASSDQAGELFF
>TRBD1|TRBJ1-1|.|TRBV30
TGTGCCTGGAACCCGGGACAGCTGAACACTGAAGCTTTCTTT
CAWNPGQLNTEAFF
>TRBD2|TRBJ2-7|.|TRBV16
TGTGCCAGCAGCCGGCGGGGGGACGAGCAGTACTTC
CASSRRGDEQYF
>.|TRBJ2-2|.|TRBV7-8
TGTGCCAGCAGCATTAAGAACACCGGGGAGCTGTTTTTT
CASSIKNTGELFF
>.|TRBJ1-5|.|TRBV27
TGTGCCAGCAGTTTATCGGGGGCTGCTCAGCCCCAGCATTTT
CASSLSGAAQPQHF
>.|TRBJ2-3|.|TRBV24-1
TGTGCCACCAGTGATTTGGAGGGGCGAAGCACAGATACGCAGTATTTT
CATSDLEGRSTDTQYF
>.|TRBJ1-1|few|TRBV7-9
TGTGCCAGCAGCACCCAACAGGGTTGGGCTGAAGCTTTCTTT
CASSTQQGWAEAFF
>TRBD2|TRBJ2-1|few|TRBV11-2
TGTGCCAGCAGCTTAGGGGCGGGGGGGTACCGAGGCCAGTTCTTC
CASSLGAGGYRGQFF
>.|TRBJ2-5|.|TRBV10-3
TGTGCCATCAGTGTAGAAGGGTTGGGAGAGACCCAGTACTTC
CAISVEGLGETQYF
>.|TRBJ2-1|.|TRBV6-2/TRBV6-3
TGTGCCAGCAGTGCCTTGGGGGGTCGGTATTACAATGAGCAGTTCTTC
CASSALGGRYYNEQFF
>.|TRBJ1-1|few|TRBV7-6
TGTGCCAGCAGCCGTGAACAGGGTTTCGACACTGAAGCTTTCTTT
CASSREQGFDTEAFF
>TRBD1|TRBJ1-1|few|TRBV29-1
TGCAGCGTCGGAAGGGGGCTCGGAACTGAAGCTTTCTTT
CSVGRGLGTEAFF
>.|TRBJ1-5|.|TRBV5-5
TGTGCCAGCAGCTGGACAGATGGGCAGCCCCAGCATTTT
CASSWTDGQPQHF
>.|TRBJ2-3|.|TRBV9
TGTGCCAGCAGCGGGACTTGGGGGGGCGGCACAGATACGCAGTATTTT
CASSGTWGGGTDTQYF
>TRBD2|TRBJ2-3|few|TRBV7-2
TGTGCCAGCAGCTTTCGACTAGCGGGGGCACTAGATACGCAGTATTTT
CASSFRLAGALDTQYF
>TRBD2|TRBJ2-3|few|TRBV11-2
TGTGCCAGCAGCTTAGTCCCCCGGGGGGTGAGCACAGATACGCAGTATTTT
CASSLVPRGVSTDTQYF
>.|TRBJ1-5|few|TRBV4-1
TGCGCCAGCAGCCAAGCCCCCTCAAGCAATCAGCCCCAGCATTTT
CASSQAPSSNQPQHF
>.|TRBJ2-5|many|TRBV18
TGTGCCAGCTCACCGGACCTCCAAGAGACCCAGTACTTC
CASSPDLQETQYF
>.|TRBJ1-2|few|TRBV6-5
TGTGCCAGCAGTTATAGCGGGGATCCAAGGGGCTACACCTTC
CASSYSGDPRGYTF
>TRBD2|TRBJ2-6|few|TRBV29-1
TGCAGCGTTGAAGGGGGGGGAACTGGGGCCAACGTCCTGACTTTC
CSVEGGGTGANVLTF
>TRBD1|TRBJ1-1|few|TRBV11-1
TGTGCCAGCAGCTTAGGGGGACAGGCCACCGCAATGAACACTGAAGCTTTCTTT
CASSLGGQATAMNTEAFF
>.|TRBJ2-1|few|TRBV10-3
TGTGCCATCAGTGAGCTCTCAAGGGCGAGCTCCTACAATGAGCAGTTCTTC
CAISELSRASSYNEQFF
>.|TRBJ1-1|.|TRBV24-1
TGTGCCACCAGCAATACAGGGTCCACTGAAGCTTTCTTT
CATSNTGSTEAFF
>TRBD1|TRBJ1-5|few|TRBV4-3
TGCGCCAGCAGCCCCGTGACAGGGAATCAGCCCCAGCATTTT
CASSPVTGNQPQHF
>.|TRBJ1-5|few|TRBV7-9
TGTGCCAGCAGCTTAATGGGCGATCAGCCCCAGCATTTT
CASSLMGDQPQHF
>.|TRBJ2-5|few|TRBV2
TGTGCCAGCAGTGATGGGCGGCGAGAGACCCAGTACTTC
CASSDGRRETQYF
>.|TRBJ2-1|.|TRBV7-2
TGTGCCAGCAGCTTAGCGCTAAGGGGGGGGTCGGGGAATGAGCAGTTCTTC
CASSLALRGGSGNEQFF
>.|TRBJ2-1|few|TRBV7-9
TGTGCCAGCAGCTCTTGGGAGCAGTTCTTC
CASSSWEQFF
>.|TRBJ2-7|few|TRBV20-1
TGCAGTGCCCAAGGAGCGCAGCCCTACGAGCAGTACTTC
CSAQGAQPYEQYF
>TRBD2|TRBJ2-7|many|TRBV4-3
TGCGCCAGCAGCCCCAGGACTAGCGGCTACGAGCAGTACTTC
CASSPRTSGYEQYF
>TRBD1|TRBJ1-1|few|TRBV5-1
TGCGCCAGCTCAAGTGAGACGACAGGGCGGCCTGAAGCTTTCTTT
CASSSETTGRPEAFF
>TRBD2|TRBJ2-7|many|TRBV6-5
TGTGCCAGCACCTCTCTAGCGGACGAGCAGTACTTC
CASTSLADEQYF
>TRBD1|TRBJ1-2|few|TRBV27
TGTGCCAGCAGTCCGCCGGGACAGGGTTATGGCTACACCTTC
CASSPPGQGYGYTF
>.|TRBJ2-3|.|TRBV3-1
TGTGCCAGCAGCCAACAGGACCGGCGCACACATACGCAGTATTTT
CASSQQDRRTHTQYF
>TRBD2|TRBJ2-1|few|TRBV7-2
TGTGCCAGCAGCTCGGAGACTAGCGGATACAATGAGCAGTTCTTC
CASSSETSGYNEQFF
>.|TRBJ1-5|.|TRBV21-1
TGTGCCAGCAGCAAAGTGGGAGCAGGGGACAATCAGCCCCAGCATTTT
CASSKVGAGDNQPQHF
>.|TRBJ2-7|few|TRBV7-2
TGTGCCAGCAGCTTAGGTGCTTTCTACGAGCAGTACTTC
CASSLGAFYEQYF
>.|TRBJ1-5|.|TRBV6-5
TGTGCCAGCAGTTACTCGTGGGGAAATAGCAATCAGCCCCAGCATTTT
CASSYSWGNSNQPQHF
>TRBD2|TRBJ2-2|.|TRBV9
TGTGCCAGCAGCGTAGTCGGGGGGGCAAGGGAGCTGTTTTTT
CASSVVGGARELFF
>.|TRBJ1-4|few|TRBV2
TGTGCCAGCAGAAAGACAGAAACTAATGAAAAACTGTTTTTT
CASRKTETNEKLFF
>.|TRBJ1-1|.|TRBV11-2
TGTGCCAGCAGCTTAACAGGGAATAGCTTGAACACTGAAGCTTTCTTT
CASSLTGNSLNTEAFF
>TRBD1|TRBJ1-6|many|TRBV9
TGTGCCAGCAGCGGCGGGACAGATTATAATTCACCCCTCCACTTT
CASSGGTDYNSPLHF
>TRBD1|TRBJ1-1|.|TRBV5-1
TGCGCCAGCAGGGATTTCAACAGGGGCACTGAAGCTTTCTTT
CASRDFNRGTEAFF
>.|TRBJ1-1|.|TRBV19
TGTGCCAGTATTCCGACGGAGAACACTGAAGCTTTCTTT
CASIPTENTEAFF
>.|TRBJ1-1|.|TRBV27
TGTGCCAGCAGTCCTTCCAGGCTGAACACTGAAGCTTTCTTT
CASSPSRLNTEAFF
>.|TRBJ2-3|.|TRBV7-2
TGTGCCAGCAGCCGAAGGACGATCGGGGGCGCAGATACGCAGTATTTT
CASSRRTIGGADTQYF
>TRBD1|TRBJ1-1|few|TRBV28
TGTGCCAGCAGTCCAGGGGGGACAGGGAACACTGAAGCTTTCTTT
CASSPGGTGNTEAFF
>TRBD1|TRBJ2-2|many|TRBV7-2
TGTGCCAGCAGCTCGTTTACAGGGGCGAACACCGGGGAGCTGTTTTTT
CASSSFTGANTGELFF
>.|TRBJ2-7|few|TRBV10-3
TGTGCCATCAAAAACGACGACTCCTACGAGCAGTACTTC
CAIKNDDSYEQYF
>.|TRBJ1-4|few|TRBV4-1
TGCGCCAGCAGCCCCTCGTATAAGGGCAATGAAAAACTGTTTTTT
CASSPSYKGNEKLFF